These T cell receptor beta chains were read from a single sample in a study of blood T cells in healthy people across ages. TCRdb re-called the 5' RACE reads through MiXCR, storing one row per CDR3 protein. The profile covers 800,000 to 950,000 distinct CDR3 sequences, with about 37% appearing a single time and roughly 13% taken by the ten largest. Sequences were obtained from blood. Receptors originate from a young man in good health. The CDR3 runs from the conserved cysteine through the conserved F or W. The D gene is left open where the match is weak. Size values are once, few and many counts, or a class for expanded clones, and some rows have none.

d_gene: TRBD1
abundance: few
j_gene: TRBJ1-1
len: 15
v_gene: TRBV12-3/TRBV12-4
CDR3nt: TGTGCCAGCAGTCCTTTGGGACAGCTGAACACTGAAGCTTTCTTT
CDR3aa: CASSPLGQLNTEAFF

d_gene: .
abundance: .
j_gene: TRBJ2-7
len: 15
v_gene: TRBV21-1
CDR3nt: TGTGCCAGCAGCAAAGGGGGGAGACCCGGTGAGACCCGGTACTTC
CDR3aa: CASSKGGRPGETRYF

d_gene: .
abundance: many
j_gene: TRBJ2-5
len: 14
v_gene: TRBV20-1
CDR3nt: TGCAGTGCTCGAGGAGGGGGTTTGGTTGAGACCCAGTACTTC
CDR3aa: CSARGGGLVETQYF

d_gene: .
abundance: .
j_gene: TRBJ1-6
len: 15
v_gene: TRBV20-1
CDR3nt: TGCAGTGCCCCCGCGGAGGGTGGCTATAATTCACCCCTCCACTTT
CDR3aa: CSAPAEGGYNSPLHF

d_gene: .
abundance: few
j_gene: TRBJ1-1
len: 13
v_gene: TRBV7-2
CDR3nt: TGTGCCAGCAGCCCGAGGGCCTACACTGAAGCTTTCTTT
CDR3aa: CASSPRAYTEAFF

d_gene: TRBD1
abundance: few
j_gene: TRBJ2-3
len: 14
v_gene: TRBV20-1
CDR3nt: TGCAGTGCTAGAGGACAGGGGGCCGGAGATACGCAGTATTTT
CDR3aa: CSARGQGAGDTQYF

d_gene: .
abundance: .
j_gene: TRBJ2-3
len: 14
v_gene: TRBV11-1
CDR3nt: TGTGCCAGCGCCCCTAGCCTTCCCACAGATACGCAGTATTTT
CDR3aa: CASAPSLPTDTQYF

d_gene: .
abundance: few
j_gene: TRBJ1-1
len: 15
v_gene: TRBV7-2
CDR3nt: TGTGCCAGCAGCTTAGGGGGTCAGCCGAACACTGAAGCTTTCTTT
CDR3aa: CASSLGGQPNTEAFF

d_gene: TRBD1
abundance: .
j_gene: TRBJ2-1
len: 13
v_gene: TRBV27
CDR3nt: TGTGCAACCGGACAGGGGGGACATCATGAGCAGTTCTTC
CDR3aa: CATGQGGHHEQFF

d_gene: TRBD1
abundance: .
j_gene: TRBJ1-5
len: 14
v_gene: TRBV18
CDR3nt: TGTGCCAGCTCACCAGCTACAGGGGGTCGGCCCCAGCATTTT
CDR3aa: CASSPATGGRPQHF

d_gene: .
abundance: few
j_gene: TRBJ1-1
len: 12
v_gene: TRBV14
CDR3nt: TGTGCCAGCAGCGAAGGGAACACTGAAGCTTTCTTT
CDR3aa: CASSEGNTEAFF

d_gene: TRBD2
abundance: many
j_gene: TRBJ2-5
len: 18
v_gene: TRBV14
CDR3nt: TGTGCCAGCAGCCTCCTAAGGGCAGCTAGCGGGGACCAAGAGACCCAGTACTTC
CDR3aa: CASSLLRAASGDQETQYF

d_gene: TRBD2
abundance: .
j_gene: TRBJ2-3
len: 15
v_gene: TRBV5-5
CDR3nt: TGTGCCAGCACCCCGACTAGCGGGGACACAGATACGCAGTATTTT
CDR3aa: CASTPTSGDTDTQYF

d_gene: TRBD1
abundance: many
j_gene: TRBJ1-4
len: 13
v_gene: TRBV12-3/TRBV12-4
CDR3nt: TGCGCCAGCAGCGCCCGACAGGGGGAAAAACTGTTTTTT
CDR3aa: CASSARQGEKLFF

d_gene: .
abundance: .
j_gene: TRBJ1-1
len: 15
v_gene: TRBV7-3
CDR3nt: TGTGCCAGCAGCCTAGACGACGGAATGAACACTGAAGCTTTCTTT
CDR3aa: CASSLDDGMNTEAFF

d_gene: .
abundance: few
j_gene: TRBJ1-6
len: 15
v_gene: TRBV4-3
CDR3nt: TGCGCCAGCAGCCAGTCCCCAGGAACTAATTCACCCCTCCACTTT
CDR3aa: CASSQSPGTNSPLHF

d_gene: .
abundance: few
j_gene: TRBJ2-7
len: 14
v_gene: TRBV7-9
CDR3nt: TGTGCCAGCAGCGCTGACAGAGAACTCGTGGAGCAGTACTTC
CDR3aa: CASSADRELVEQYF

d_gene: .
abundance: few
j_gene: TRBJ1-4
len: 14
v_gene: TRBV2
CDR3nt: TGTGCCAGCAGGGGAAATACGGGAAATGAAAAACTGTTTTTT
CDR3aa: CASRGNTGNEKLFF

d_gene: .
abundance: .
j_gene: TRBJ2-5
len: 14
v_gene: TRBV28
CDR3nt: TGTGCCAGCAGTTTCGCGGGGTCGCGAGAGGCCCAGTACTTC
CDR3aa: CASSFAGSREAQYF

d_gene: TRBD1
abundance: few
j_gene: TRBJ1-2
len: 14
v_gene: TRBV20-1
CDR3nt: TGCAGTGCCGACCCGCGACAGGGTGGGACTGGCTACACCTTC
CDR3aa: CSADPRQGGTGYTF

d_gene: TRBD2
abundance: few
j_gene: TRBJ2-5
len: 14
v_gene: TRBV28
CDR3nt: TGTGCCAGCAGACCGATGGGGGGGCAAGAGACCCAGTACTTC
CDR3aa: CASRPMGGQETQYF

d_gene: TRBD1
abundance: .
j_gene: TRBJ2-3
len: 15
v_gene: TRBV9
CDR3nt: TGTGCCAGCAGCGTAGCGACAGGGAGCACAGATACGCAGTATTTT
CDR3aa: CASSVATGSTDTQYF

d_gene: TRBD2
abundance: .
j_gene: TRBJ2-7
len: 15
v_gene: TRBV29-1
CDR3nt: TGCAGCGCCCGACTCAGTAGCGGGGGTCGCTACGAGCAGTACTTC
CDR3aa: CSARLSSGGRYEQYF

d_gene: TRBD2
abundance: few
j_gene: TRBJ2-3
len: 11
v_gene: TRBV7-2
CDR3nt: TGTGCCATGGGGGGGACAGATACGCAGTATTTT
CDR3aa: CAMGGTDTQYF

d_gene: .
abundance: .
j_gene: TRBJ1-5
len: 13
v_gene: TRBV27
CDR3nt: TGTGCCAGCAGAATGGGAAGCAATCAGCCCCAGCATTTT
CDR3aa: CASRMGSNQPQHF

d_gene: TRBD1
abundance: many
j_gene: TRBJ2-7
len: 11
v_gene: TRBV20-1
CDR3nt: TGCAGTGGGGGGACAGGGGGCGAGCAGTACTTC
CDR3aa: CSGGTGGEQYF

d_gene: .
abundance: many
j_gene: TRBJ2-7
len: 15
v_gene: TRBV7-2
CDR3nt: TGTGCCAGCAGTCAAAGCCGGGACCCTTCCTACGAGCAGTACTTC
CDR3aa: CASSQSRDPSYEQYF

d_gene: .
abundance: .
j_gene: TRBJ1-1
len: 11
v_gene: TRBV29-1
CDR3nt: TGCAGCGTTGAGACAGGTCATGAAGCTTTCTTT
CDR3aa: CSVETGHEAFF

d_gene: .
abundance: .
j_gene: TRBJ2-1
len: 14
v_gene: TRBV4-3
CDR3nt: TGCGCCAGCAGCGTCGCAATGGGAAACAATGAGCAGTTCTTC
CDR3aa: CASSVAMGNNEQFF

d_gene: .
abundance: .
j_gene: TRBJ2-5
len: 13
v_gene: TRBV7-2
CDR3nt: TGTGCCAGCAGACTGGGGGGCCGGGAGACCCAGTACTTC
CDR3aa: CASRLGGRETQYF

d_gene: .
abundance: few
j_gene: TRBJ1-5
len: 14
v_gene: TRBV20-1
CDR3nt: TGCAGTGCGCCCACAGGGAATAGCAATCAGCCCCAGCATTTT
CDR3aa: CSAPTGNSNQPQHF

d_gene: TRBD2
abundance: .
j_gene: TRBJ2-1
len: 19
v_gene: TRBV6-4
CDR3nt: TGTGCCAGCAGTGACTCGACTAGCGGGGGAATCAGCTCCTACAATGAGCAGTTCTTC
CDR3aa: CASSDSTSGGISSYNEQFF

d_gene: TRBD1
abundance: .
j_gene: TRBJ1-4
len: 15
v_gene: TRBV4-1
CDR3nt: TGCGCCAGCAGCCACATCAGGGGGTCTAATGAAAAACTGTTTTTT
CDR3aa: CASSHIRGSNEKLFF

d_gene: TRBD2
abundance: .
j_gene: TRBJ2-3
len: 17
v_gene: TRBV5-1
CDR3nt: TGCGCCAGCAGCTCCGGACTAGCGGGGACCTACACAGATACGCAGTATTTT
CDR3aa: CASSSGLAGTYTDTQYF

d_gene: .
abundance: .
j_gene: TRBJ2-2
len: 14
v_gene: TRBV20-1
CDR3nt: TGCAGTGCTATAAGGACACCGAACACCGGGGAGCTGTTTTTT
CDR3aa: CSAIRTPNTGELFF

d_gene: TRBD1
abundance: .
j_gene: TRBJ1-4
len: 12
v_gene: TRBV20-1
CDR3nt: TGCAGTGCTGGGCCCGGGACAGGAAAACTGTTTTTT
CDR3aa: CSAGPGTGKLFF

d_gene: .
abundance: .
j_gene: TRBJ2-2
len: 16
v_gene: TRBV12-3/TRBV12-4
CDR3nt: TGTGCCAGCACCAACCCACAGGGTATGAACACCGGGGAGCTGTTTTTT
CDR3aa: CASTNPQGMNTGELFF

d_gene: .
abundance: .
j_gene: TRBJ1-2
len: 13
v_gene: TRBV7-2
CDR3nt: TGTGCCAGCAGCTGCGAGGCAGGCTATGGCTACACCTTC
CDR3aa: CASSCEAGYGYTF

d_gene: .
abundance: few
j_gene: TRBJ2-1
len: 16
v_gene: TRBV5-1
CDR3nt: TGCGCCAGCAGCCCCCCCCCGGCGGGGCCCTACAATGAGCAGTTCTTC
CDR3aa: CASSPPPAGPYNEQFF

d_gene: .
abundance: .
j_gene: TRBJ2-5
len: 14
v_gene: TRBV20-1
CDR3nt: TGCAGTGCCCCTACCTATGAGGACCAAGAGACCCAGTACTTC
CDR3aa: CSAPTYEDQETQYF